These T cell receptor beta chains were read from a single sample in a study of beta chain features in type 1 diabetes. Using immunoSEQ multiplex PCR, the repertoire was profiled, and TCRdb retains in-frame clones only, with some absent. In the table there are some 900,000 clones, 15% to 20% of which are singletons. Input material: naive CD4+ T cells from blood. The receptors were sampled from a woman between 18 and 30 years old in good health. Each CDR3 is given with its conserved first and last residue. The D gene is left open where the match is weak. The size field is filled for only some rows; it gives once, few, many or a size class.

DNA,CDR3,V,D,J,size
TGTGCCAGCAAAACGACGGGAGGGAACTCCTACGAGCAGTACTTC,CASKTTGGNSYEQYF,TRBV11-1,TRBD2,TRBJ2-7,few
TGCGCCAGCAGCCCCTCAGGGACAGACTACAATGAGCAGTTCTTC,CASSPSGTDYNEQFF,TRBV5-1,TRBD1,TRBJ2-1,NA
TGTGCCAGCAGCTCCCAGACAGGGGCAGAGACCCAGTACTTC,CASSSQTGAETQYF,TRBV7-2,TRBD1,TRBJ2-5,few
TGCAGCGTTGAAGGTTTAGCGGTTGAGCAGTTCTTC,CSVEGLAVEQFF,TRBV29-1,NA,TRBJ2-1,few
TGTGCCAGCAGTGATGGACAGGGGATTACAGATACGCAGTATTTT,CASSDGQGITDTQYF,TRBV6-6,TRBD1,TRBJ2-3,NA
TGTGCCAGCAGTTACCGCGGACTAGCGGGAGGAAACGAGCAGTACTTC,CASSYRGLAGGNEQYF,TRBV6-6,TRBD2,TRBJ2-7,NA
TGTGCCAGCAGCACCGGGACTAGCGGGAGTTGGAGGTACTTC,CASSTGTSGSWRYF,TRBV7-2,TRBD2,TRBJ2-7,NA
TGTGCCAGCAGCCCCGATTCTGGGTCGAGGAATTTT,CASSPDSGSRNF,TRBV5-5,NA,TRBJ2-3,few
TGTGCCAGCCGGGATGATGGCGGGCTTACCTACAATGAGCAGTTCTTC,CASRDDGGLTYNEQFF,TRBV7-9,NA,TRBJ2-1,NA
TGTGCCAGCAGTTTACAGGGGCACTATGGCTACACCTTC,CASSLQGHYGYTF,TRBV28,NA,TRBJ1-2,NA
TGTGCCAGCAGCTCAGGGCGAAATCAGCCCCAGCATTTT,CASSSGRNQPQHF,TRBV7-9,NA,TRBJ1-5,few
TGTGCCAGTGAACCGGGACAGGGGTACATTCAGTACTTC,CASEPGQGYIQYF,TRBV28,TRBD1,TRBJ2-4,many
TGCGCCAGCAGCTTAGTAGGTGGGGAGCTGTTTTTT,CASSLVGGELFF,TRBV5-1,NA,TRBJ2-2,NA
TGTGCCAGCAGCCCCCGTCTAGCGGCTATCTACGAGCAGTACTTC,CASSPRLAAIYEQYF,TRBV4-2,TRBD2,TRBJ2-7,NA
TGTGCCAGCAGGACGGGACTAGTTAGTTACAATGAGCAGTTCTTC,CASRTGLVSYNEQFF,TRBV6-5,TRBD2,TRBJ2-1,NA
TGCGCCAGCAGCCAATTCGCTAGCGCGTCGGACAATGAGCAGTTCTTC,CASSQFASASDNEQFF,TRBV4-1,NA,TRBJ2-1,few
TGTGCCAGCAGTTACTCCCCTGGGTGGCGTATGGGTACGCAGTATTTT,CASSYSPGWRMGTQYF,TRBV6-5,NA,TRBJ2-3,NA
TGTGCCAGCAGTTTAGGCAGGGGAGACATTCAGTACTTC,CASSLGRGDIQYF,TRBV28,NA,TRBJ2-4,many
TGTGCCAGCAGGGTCGTGGGGGCCAAAAACATTCAGTACTTC,CASRVVGAKNIQYF,TRBV2,NA,TRBJ2-4,NA
TGTGCCAGCAGCCCGACAGTCACCGGGGAGCTGTTTTTT,CASSPTVTGELFF,TRBV28,NA,TRBJ2-2,NA
TGCGCCAGCAGCCAAGATCACTCCCTAGCGGGCCGTGGCCCGGGTACGCAGTATTTT,CASSQDHSLAGRGPGTQYF,TRBV4-3,TRBD2,TRBJ2-3,NA
TGTGCCAGCTCCCGAGCGAACAGAAACAATGAGCAGTTCTTC,CASSRANRNNEQFF,TRBV9,NA,TRBJ2-1,NA
TGTGCCAGCAGAGGGAGTCACACGGAGCAGTTCTTC,CASRGSHTEQFF,TRBV25-1,NA,TRBJ2-1,few
TGTGCCAGCAGCTATTCTAGCGGGAGGCTCGACAATGAGCAGTTCTTC,CASSYSSGRLDNEQFF,TRBV5-4,TRBD2,TRBJ2-1,NA
TGCGCCAGCAGCCACAGGCCGACTAGCGCAGATACGCAGTATTTT,CASSHRPTSADTQYF,TRBV4-3,TRBD2,TRBJ2-3,few
TGTGCCATCAACCGGCGGGAGACGGGCACAGATACGCAGTATTTT,CAINRRETGTDTQYF,TRBV10-3,TRBD2,TRBJ2-3,NA
TGTGCCAGCAGTGTTAACTATGGCTACACCTTC,CASSVNYGYTF,TRBV28,NA,TRBJ1-2,NA
TGTGCCAGCAGCCTCTTCATAGCTAGCGGGACTGATGAGCAGTTCTTC,CASSLFIASGTDEQFF,TRBV9,TRBD2,TRBJ2-1,NA
TGTGCCAGCAGCCCGGAGGGGCTAGCAGAATACGAGCAGTACTTC,CASSPEGLAEYEQYF,TRBV7-2,NA,TRBJ2-7,NA
TGTGCCGCTGGGACTGGAAACACCATATATTTT,CAAGTGNTIYF,TRBV19,NA,TRBJ1-3,NA
TGCGCCAGCAGCTTGGTTTCTAGCGGGAGGGCCGTTGGTCAAGAGACCCAGTACTTC,CASSLVSSGRAVGQETQYF,TRBV5-1,TRBD2,TRBJ2-5,NA
TGTGCCATACTACCGGGACTAGCGGGACTAGCAACGTACAATGAGCAGTTCTTC,CAILPGLAGLATYNEQFF,TRBV7-9,TRBD2,TRBJ2-1,NA
TGTGCCAGCACCGCCAACACGAGGGCCCGCACAGATACGCAGTATTTT,CASTANTRARTDTQYF,TRBV27,NA,TRBJ2-3,NA
TGTGCCAGCAGTCCCTCCAACATAGATACGCAGTATTTT,CASSPSNIDTQYF,TRBV6-6,NA,TRBJ2-3,few
TGTGCCAGCTCACCGGGAGAGGACAGGTTCACGGGGACCCAGTACTTC,CASSPGEDRFTGTQYF,TRBV18,TRBD1,TRBJ2-5,NA
TGTGCCAGCGTTGGCGACGGATTCGCTAACGAGCAGTACTTC,CASVGDGFANEQYF,TRBV14,NA,TRBJ2-7,NA
TGTGCCAGCAGCCAGGGACTAGCGGGAGGAAAAGGGACCCAGTACTTC,CASSQGLAGGKGTQYF,TRBV11-1,TRBD2,TRBJ2-5,NA
TGTGCCAGCAGGAGGACAGGGGGGACTGAAGCTTTCTTT,CASRRTGGTEAFF,TRBV2,TRBD1,TRBJ1-1,few
TGTGCCAGCAGCTTAGGGTCGACAGGGGTTCCAGAGACCCAGTACTTC,CASSLGSTGVPETQYF,TRBV7-2,TRBD1,TRBJ2-5,few
TGTGCCAGCAAGGAGGGGCTCGCTGAAGCTTTCTTT,CASKEGLAEAFF,TRBV28,NA,TRBJ1-1,NA
TGTGCCAGTAGTATACTAGCAACCACAGAGACCCAGTACTTC,CASSILATTETQYF,TRBV19,NA,TRBJ2-5,NA
TGCGCCAGCAGCCAAGGGCGGACAGGTGCTGGAGAGACCCAGTACTTC,CASSQGRTGAGETQYF,TRBV5-1,TRBD1,TRBJ2-5,few
TGTGCCAGCAGCTTGGCGGGAGTGACCGGGGAGCTGTTTTTT,CASSLAGVTGELFF,TRBV7-2,TRBD2,TRBJ2-2,NA
TGTGCCGCGGTAGGCGGGTCGAGCACAGATACGCAGTATTTT,CAAVGGSSTDTQYF,TRBV28,NA,TRBJ2-3,NA
TGCGCCAGCAGCTCTATACCGGGACCGGCCTACGAGCAGTACTTC,CASSSIPGPAYEQYF,TRBV5-1,NA,TRBJ2-7,few
TGTGCCAGCAGCCGTCAGGGGGTGGGGGAGACCCAGTACTTC,CASSRQGVGETQYF,TRBV7-2,TRBD1,TRBJ2-5,NA
TGTGCCAGTAGTGACCGGGACGAGAAAGACACCATATATTTT,CASSDRDEKDTIYF,TRBV19,NA,TRBJ1-3,few
TGTGCCAGCAGTTTCGTCAGAGGGGGCGCGACCGGGGAGCTGTTTTTT,CASSFVRGGATGELFF,TRBV27,TRBD1,TRBJ2-2,NA
TGTGCCAGCCAACAAAGCGGCACCGGGGAGCTGTTTTTT,CASQQSGTGELFF,TRBV6-4,NA,TRBJ2-2,NA
TGCGCCAGCAGCTCCCGACTGTCAGGGTCTGGGGCCAACGTCCTGACTTTC,CASSSRLSGSGANVLTF,TRBV5-1,NA,TRBJ2-6,NA
TGTGCCAGCAGTGACCCGGGTTATACGCAGTATTTT,CASSDPGYTQYF,TRBV6-5,NA,TRBJ2-3,NA
TGTGCCAGCAGTTACTCGACAGGGTGGCAGCCCCAGCATTTT,CASSYSTGWQPQHF,TRBV6-5,TRBD1,TRBJ1-5,NA
TGTGCCAGCAGCTTAAGGAGATCCAGCTCCTACGAGCAGTACTTC,CASSLRRSSSYEQYF,TRBV7-2,NA,TRBJ2-7,NA
TGCGCCAGCAGCCTTGGACTGACTACGCTGAACTATGGCTACACCTTC,CASSLGLTTLNYGYTF,TRBV5-1,NA,TRBJ1-2,NA
TGTGCCAGCAGCTTTGTAGGGAGAGAAGAGACCCAGTACTTC,CASSFVGREETQYF,TRBV7-2,NA,TRBJ2-5,NA
TGTGCCAGCAGTTACTCGATACCCGCAGATACGCAGTATTTT,CASSYSIPADTQYF,TRBV6-5,NA,TRBJ2-3,NA
TGTGCCAGCAGCTACCGATCCGCAACTAATGAAAAACTGTTTTTT,CASSYRSATNEKLFF,TRBV9,NA,TRBJ1-4,NA
TGTGCCAGCAGCGTGGCCAGGTACACCGGGGAGCTGTTTTTT,CASSVARYTGELFF,TRBV5-6,NA,TRBJ2-2,few